This T cell receptor (beta chain) is from a study of cytomegalovirus exposure and HLA in healthy donors. The PCR was carried out with 60 Vbeta primers and 13 Jbeta primers. Profiling relied on immunoSEQ multiplex PCR, and the TCRdb table lists in-frame clones only, not all of them. The table records 150,000 to 200,000 clones, around four fifths of them present only once. The CDR3 covers 15 residues. CDR1 is SGDLS and CDR2 is YYNGEE in the germline V gene. V lost 4 bases to trimming and J lost 7 bases; unmatched junction nucleotides: 11. This clonotype was sampled from a man in his forties in good health and CMV-seropositive. Material for sequencing was PBMCs. The chain joins TRBV9 to TRBJ1-2; 9 bases map to TRBD1. Written as DNA, the CDR3 is TGTGCCAGCAGCCCCCGGGACAGGGTAATGGGTGGCTACACCTTC. Encoded protein: CASSPRDRVMGGYTF.